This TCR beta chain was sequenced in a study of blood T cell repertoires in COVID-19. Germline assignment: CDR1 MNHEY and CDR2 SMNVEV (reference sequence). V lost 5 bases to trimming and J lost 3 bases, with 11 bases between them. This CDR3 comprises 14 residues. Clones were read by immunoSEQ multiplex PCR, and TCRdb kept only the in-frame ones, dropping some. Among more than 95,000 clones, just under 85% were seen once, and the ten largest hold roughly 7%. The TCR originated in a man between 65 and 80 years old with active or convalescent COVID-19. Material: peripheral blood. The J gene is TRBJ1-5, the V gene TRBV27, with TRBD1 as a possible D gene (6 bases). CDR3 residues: CASSTGTHNQPQHF. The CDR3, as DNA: TGTGCCAGCAGTACAGGGACCCACAATCAGCCCCAGCATTTT.